This TCR beta chain was profiled in a study of cytomegalovirus exposure and HLA in healthy donors. PCR used 60 Vbeta primers and 13 Jbeta primers. Some clones are missing from TCRdb's copy, which holds only in-frame ones; the method was immunoSEQ multiplex PCR. The repertoire includes around 130,000 clones, about four fifths of them detected once, and about 4% sits in the top ten. V lost 4 bases and J lost 3; bases outside the gene matches: 11. CDR3 length: 16 amino acids. Germline V CDR1 and CDR2: SGHAT, FQNNGV. The sequencing sample was made of PBMCs. This chain connects TRBV11-2 to TRBJ2-7; 8 bases match TRBD1. The sequence came from a woman aged 40 to 50 in good health and CMV-seronegative. The CDR3 sequence is CASSWGRGRGDYEQYF. CDR3 DNA sequence: TGTGCCAGCAGCTGGGGCAGGGGGCGCGGGGACTACGAGCAGTACTTC.